These 26 T cell receptor beta chains originate from one sample sequenced in a study of metastatic and nonmetastatic thyroid tumors. No patient had received any treatment before thyroid surgery. Using MiXCR, TCRdb re-called clones from the PCR reads. The data hold under 75,000 clones, with more than 15% observed a single time. Sequencing was done on a sample of blood. All receptors derive from a female donor with papillary thyroid cancer or a benign thyroid nodule (not recorded which). Some clones in this sample may be carry-over from other donors' samples.

This clone appeared many times. As DNA, the CDR3 is TGTGCCAGCAGTTCAGGACAGGGCCCCCAGCCCCAGCATTTT. It encodes CASSSGQGPQPQHF. The chain carries TRBV28 and TRBJ1-5; 8 positions agree with TRBD1. After removal of 4 bases from V and 7 bases from J, the junction contained 6 bases not matched to a gene. Germline lookup yields CDR1 MDHEN and CDR2 SYDVKM. The CDR3 is 14 residues long. The variable domain in full, completed from reference TRBV28 and TRBJ1-5, reads DVKVTQSSRYLVKRTGEKVFLECVQDMDHENMFWYRQDPGLGLRLIYFSYDVKMKEKGDIPEGYSVSREKKERFSLILESASTNQTSMYLCASSSGQGPQPQHFGDGTRLSIL.

This clone was seen repeatedly, ten times or more. The sample holds other DNA sequences that translate to the same CDR3. The CDR3 loop reads CASSLGGGLVSYNEQFF. CDR3 DNA sequence: TGCGCCAGCAGCTTGGGAGGTGGGCTAGTCTCCTACAATGAGCAGTTCTTC. This chain connects TRBV5-1 to TRBJ2-1; D remains ambiguous. Germline-derived CDR1 and CDR2 are SGHRS and YFSETQ. The CDR3 sequence is 17 residues long. Trimming removed 0 bases from V and 0 bases from J, with 13 bases in between.

The gene calls are TRBV3-1 and TRBJ2-7; weak D call: TRBD2 (5 bases). The V gene lost 3 bases and the J gene lost 7 bases, with 10 bases spanning the gap. Germline-derived CDR1 and CDR2 are LGHDT and YNNKEL (reference sequence). CDR3 size: 12 residues. Here the CDR3 reads CASSHHGEEQYF. The CDR3, as DNA: TGTGCCAGCAGCCATCACGGGGAGGAGCAGTACTTC.

V gene TRBV7-9 combines with J gene TRBJ1-2; TRBD1 agrees at 9 bases. Trimming at V came to 7 bases and at J to 2 bases, leaving 8 bases not matched to a gene. Germline V CDR1 and CDR2: SEHNR, FQNEAQ (reference sequence). The CDR3 length is 15 residues. CDR3 amino acids: CASIGYRGPNYGYTF. DNA of the CDR3: TGTGCCAGCATCGGTTACAGGGGGCCGAACTATGGCTACACCTTC.

This clone was detected many times. The chain couples TRBV9 to TRBJ2-1, with D unresolved. This CDR3 comprises 14 residues. V was pared by 9 bases and J by 10 bases, with 23 bases between. The germline CDR1 and CDR2 sequences are SGDLS and YYNGEE. CDR3 DNA sequence: TGTGCCACCTCAGTCGGGCTGACACCGCGGGAGCAGTTCTTC. It is translated as CATSVGLTPREQFF.

The chain couples TRBV30 to TRBJ1-1; D possibly corresponds to TRBD1 (6 bases). V was trimmed by 3 bases and J by 10 bases, leaving 12 bases between them. Germline-derived CDR1 and CDR2 are GTSNPN and SVGIG (reference sequence). CDR3 length: 11 residues. This CDR3 reads CAWSGGGGAFF. The CDR3 DNA reads TGTGCCTGGAGCGGGGGCGGAGGAGCTTTCTTT.

Note on this clone: With a much larger clone just one base away, this may be a read error. This chain joins TRBV29-1 and TRBJ2-7, with D possibly being TRBD2 (5 bases). Germline CDR1 SQVTM, CDR2 ANQGSEA. CDR3 length: 15 amino acids. Trimming left V 4 bases short and J 2 bases short, with 18 bases between. DNA of the CDR3: TGCAGCGTTGTGCCCCACGCTAGCCAGACCTACGAGCAGTACTTC. It codes for CSVVPHASQTYEQYF.

At least ten counts were recorded for this clone. The gene calls are TRBV11-3 and TRBJ2-7; D tentatively fits TRBD1 or TRBD2 (5 bases each). Germline V gene sequence: CDR1 SGHNT, CDR2 YENEEA. The CDR3 loop spans 13 amino acids. V lost 7 bases and J lost 2, with 12 bases in between. DNA of the CDR3: TGTGCCAGCAAATCGAGGGGTACCTACGAGCAGTACTTC. This encodes CASKSRGTYEQYF.

This clone was seen repeatedly, ten times or more. J is TRBJ2-7 and V is TRBV7-9; weak D call: TRBD2 (6 bases). The CDR3 covers 15 residues. Trimming took off 1 base at V and 5 bases at J, with 15 bases between the two ends. CDR1 and CDR2 (germline): SEHNR, FQNEAQ (reference sequence). CDR3 sequence (DNA): TGTGCCAGCAGCTTAGGCCCGGGACTGGGGGACGAGCAGTACTTC. Protein sequence: CASSLGPGLGDEQYF.

The V call is TRBV18, the J call TRBJ2-7; 7 positions agree with TRBD1. Trimming at V came to 4 bases and at J to 2 bases, leaving 5 bases not matched to a gene. Germline loops: CDR1 KGHSH, CDR2 LQKENI. The CDR3 covers 14 residues. DNA for the CDR3: TGTGCCAGCTCACAGGGGGCGAAGACCTACGAGCAGTACTTC. It encodes CASSQGAKTYEQYF.

This clone was seen repeatedly, ten times or more. The rearrangement joins TRBV6-1 to TRBJ2-1; 7 bases fit TRBD1. Trimming at V came to 4 bases and at J to 9 bases, leaving 9 bases not matched to a gene. Per germline, CDR1 MNHNS and CDR2 SASEGT. This CDR3 comprises 14 residues. CDR3 loop: CASSVRQGSSEQFF. CDR3 bases: TGTGCCAGCAGTGTTAGACAGGGAAGTAGTGAGCAGTTCTTC.

The table lists this clone with many counts. V gene TRBV11-1 combines with J gene TRBJ2-3; 7 bases are shared with TRBD1. Trimming took 4 bases from V and 0 from J; bases not matched to a gene: 10. Germline V CDR1 and CDR2: SGHAT, FQDESV (reference sequence). The CDR3 runs 17 residues. The CDR3 here is CASSSVTGTESTDTQYF. The CDR3 DNA reads as TGTGCCAGCAGCTCCGTGACCGGGACAGAGAGCACAGATACGCAGTATTTT.

The chain joins TRBV20-1 to TRBJ2-2; 8 bases are shared with TRBD2. CDR3 length equals 15 residues. Germline V CDR1 and CDR2: DFQATT, SNEGSKA (reference sequence). J lost 3 bases, V lost 6 bases, and 9 bases had no gene match. CDR3 coding DNA: TGCAGTGCAAGTAGCGGGGAATCGGACACCGGGGAGCTGTTTTTT. Translated: CSASSGESDTGELFF.

In its sample, this clone was seen many times. This chain joins TRBV7-6 and TRBJ2-7; no definite D call. Germline V gene data show CDR1 as SGHVS and CDR2 as FNYEAQ. Trimming shortened V by 4 bases and J by 0 bases, and 13 bases separated the two germline ends. The length of the CDR3 is 15 residues. The CDR3 loop reads CASSSGAGSSYEQYF. The CDR3 DNA sequence: TGTGCCAGCAGCTCAGGCGCAGGAAGCTCCTACGAGCAGTACTTC.

The chain carries TRBV30 and TRBJ1-5; D is unclear. The CDR3 totals 13 residues. Germline CDR1 GTSNPN, CDR2 SVGIG (reference sequence). The V end was cut by 0 bases, the J end by 4 bases, with 7 bases between. CDR3 loop: CAWSVNRNQPQHF. The CDR3 DNA reads TGTGCCTGGAGTGTAAACAGAAATCAGCCCCAGCATTTT.

This clone was observed many times. This sequence joins TRBV29-1 and TRBJ2-7; either TRBD1 or TRBD2 may supply D (5 bases each). Trimming took 4 bases from V and 3 from J, leaving 13 bases between them. Germline CDR1 SQVTM, CDR2 ANQGSEA. CDR3 length: 13 residues. The CDR3 DNA sequence: TGCAGCGTTGCCGGGACCGCATACTACGAGCAGTACTTC. Amino acid sequence: CSVAGTAYYEQYF.

V and J are TRBV5-1 and TRBJ2-3; D may be TRBD1 (6 bases). The germline V and J ends were trimmed by 3 bases and 7 bases, with 15 bases remaining between them. Germline CDR1 reads SGHRS; CDR2 reads YFSETQ. The CDR3 contains 14 residues. CDR3: CASSSGQCGYTQYF. DNA of the CDR3: TGCGCCAGCAGCTCCGGACAGTGTGGATATACGCAGTATTTT. Filled out from reference TRBV5-1 and TRBJ2-3, the complete variable domain reads KAGVTQTPRYLIKTRGQQVTLSCSPISGHRSVSWYQQTPGQGLQFLFEYFSETQRNKGNFPGRFSGRQFSNSRSEMNVSTLELGDSALYLCASSSGQCGYTQYFGPGTRLTVL.

This clone came up many times. The chain employs TRBV20-1 and TRBJ2-7; tentatively, D is TRBD1 or TRBD2 (5 bases each). Looked up from germline, CDR1 is DFQATT and CDR2 is SNEGSKA (reference sequence). Trimming took 3 bases from V and 4 from J, leaving 16 bases between them. The CDR3 is 14 residues long. CDR3 in amino acids: CSASRASSGYEQYF. In nucleotides, the CDR3 is TGCAGTGCTAGCAGGGCCTCTTCGGGATACGAGCAGTACTTC.

This clone appeared many times. V is TRBV5-1 and J is TRBJ2-1, with 7 bases fitting TRBD1. This CDR3 is 15 amino acids long. Trimming removed 3 bases from V and 6 bases from J; junction bases left unmatched: 9. The germline CDR1 and CDR2 sequences are SGHRS and YFSETQ. The CDR3 sequence is CASSWAGGRGNEQFF. CDR3 nucleotides: TGCGCCAGCAGCTGGGCAGGGGGAAGGGGCAATGAGCAGTTCTTC.

This chain connects TRBV5-5 to TRBJ2-7; maybe TRBD1 (6 bases). Germline V lookup: CDR1 SGHKS, CDR2 YYEKEE (reference sequence). This CDR3 is built from 14 residues. V gave up 1 base and J gave up 3 bases, with 11 bases separating them. In DNA, the CDR3 is TGTGCCAGCAGCTTGTCGGGACAAAACTACGAGCAGTACTTC. Translating gives CASSLSGQNYEQYF.

This clone has ten or more counts. One base away lies a much larger clone, so this may be a sequencing read error. Different DNA sequences within this sample yield the same CDR3. The V and J genes are TRBV28 and TRBJ1-2, with unresolved D. Germline-derived CDR1 and CDR2 are MDHEN and SYDVKM. V shed 6 bases and J shed 5 bases, with 19 bases lying between them. The CDR3 covers 15 residues. The CDR3 nucleotides read TGTGCCAGCAGCCCCTCTAGAGGGAGCATTTATGGCTACACCTTC. The encoded protein is CASSPSRGSIYGYTF.

This clone was counted between two and nine times. V and J are TRBV19 and TRBJ1-1; possibly TRBD1 for D (5 bases). Trimming shortened V by 5 bases and J by 3 bases, and 16 bases separated the two germline ends. The CDR3 has 15 residues. The germline CDR1 and CDR2 sequences are LNHDA and SQIVND (reference sequence). CDR3 residues: CASSPTREGYTEAFF. CDR3 nucleotides: TGTGCCAGTAGTCCAACACGGGAGGGGTACACTGAAGCTTTCTTT.

This clone was observed many times. This chain joins TRBV30 and TRBJ1-6; TRBD1 agrees at 9 bases. The germline V gene encodes CDR1 GTSNPN and CDR2 SVGIG (reference sequence). The CDR3 covers 15 residues. V was clipped by 0 bases and J by 4 bases; unmatched bases: 1. The CDR3 sequence is CAWSVGTGYNSPLHF. In DNA form, the CDR3 reads TGTGCCTGGAGTGTAGGGACAGGGTATAATTCACCCCTCCACTTT.

This chain uses TRBV30 with TRBJ2-7; D uncertain. Germline values: CDR1 GTSNPN, CDR2 SVGIG (reference sequence). The CDR3 covers 13 residues. Trimming cost V 3 bases and J 0 bases, with 9 bases left between them. The DNA for the CDR3 is TGTGCCTGGAGGCCCGGGTTCTCCTACGAGCAGTACTTC. Translation gives CAWRPGFSYEQYF.

As for this clone: A clone one base away is much larger, so this may be a read error. The chain has TRBV20-1 and TRBJ2-3; TRBD2 might be the D (6 bases). Germline CDR1 and CDR2: DFQATT and SNEGSKA (reference sequence). Trimming left V 0 bases short and J 4 bases short, with 14 bases between. The CDR3 length is 15 residues. The CDR3 DNA sequence: TGCAGTGCTAGAGAACTATCGGGAGCCCCAGATACGCAGTATTTT. Translation: CSARELSGAPDTQYF.

The sample holds many counts of this clone. At the DNA level, this CDR3 is encoded by other sequences in the same sample as well. The J gene is TRBJ1-1, the V gene TRBV20-1; D might be TRBD1 (6 bases). Per germline, CDR1 DFQATT and CDR2 SNEGSKA (reference sequence). The CDR3 totals 14 residues. Trimming pared 0 bases from V and 4 bases from J, leaving 12 bases between. Written as DNA, the CDR3 is TGCAGTGCTAGAGACGAACAGGGCGGCACTGAAGCTTTCTTT. It encodes CSARDEQGGTEAFF.